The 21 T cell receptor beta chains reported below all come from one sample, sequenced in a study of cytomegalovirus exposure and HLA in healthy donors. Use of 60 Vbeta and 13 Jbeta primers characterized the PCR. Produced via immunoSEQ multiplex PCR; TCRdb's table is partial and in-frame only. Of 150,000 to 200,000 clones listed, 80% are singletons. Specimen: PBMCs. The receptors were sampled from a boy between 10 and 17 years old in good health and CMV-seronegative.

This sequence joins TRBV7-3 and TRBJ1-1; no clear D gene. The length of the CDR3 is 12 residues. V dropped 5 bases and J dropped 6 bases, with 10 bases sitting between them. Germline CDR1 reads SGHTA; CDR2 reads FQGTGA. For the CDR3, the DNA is TGTGCCAGCAGCCATGGAGGCGCTGAAGCTTTCTTT. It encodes CASSHGGAEAFF.

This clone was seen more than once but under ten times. In DNA, the CDR3 is TGTGCCAGCAGCTTGGTGGTTTCGGACAGCCTCACCTCCTACGAGCAGTACTTC. It encodes CASSLVVSDSLTSYEQYF. The chain uses TRBV5-6 and TRBJ2-7; tentatively, D is TRBD1 (6 bases). Looked up from germline, CDR1 is SGHDT and CDR2 is YYEEEE. V lost 0 bases, J lost 0 bases, and 19 bases lay in between. This CDR3 contains 18 residues. The full variable domain, with the rest looked up from reference TRBV5-6 and TRBJ2-7, is DAGVTQSPTHLIKTRGQQVTLRCSPKSGHDTVSWYQQALGQGPQFIFQYYEEEERQRGNFPDRFSGHQFPNYSSELNVNALLLGDSALYLCASSLVVSDSLTSYEQYFGPGTRLTVT.

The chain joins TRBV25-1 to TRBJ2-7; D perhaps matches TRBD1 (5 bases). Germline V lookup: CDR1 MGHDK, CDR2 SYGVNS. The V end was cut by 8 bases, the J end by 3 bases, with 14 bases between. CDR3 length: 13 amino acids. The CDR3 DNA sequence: TGTGCCAGCTCCACCTGGGGCGGCTACGAGCAGTACTTC. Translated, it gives CASSTWGGYEQYF.

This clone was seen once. The CDR3 sequence is CASSAEVGFSTDTQYF. CDR3 DNA sequence: TGCGCCAGCAGCGCGGAGGTGGGATTTAGCACAGATACGCAGTATTTT. This chain uses TRBV5-1 with TRBJ2-3, with D tentatively TRBD2 (5 bases). V was cut by 4 bases and J by 0 bases, with 15 bases left in between. The CDR3 covers 16 residues. Germline V gene lookup returns CDR1 SGHRS and CDR2 YFSETQ.

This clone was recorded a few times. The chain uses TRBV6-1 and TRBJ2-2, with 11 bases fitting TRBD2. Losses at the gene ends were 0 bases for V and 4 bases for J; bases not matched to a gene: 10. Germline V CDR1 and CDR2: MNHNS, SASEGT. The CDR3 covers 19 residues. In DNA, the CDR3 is TGTGCCAGCAGTGAAGCGCTTAGCGGGAGGGCCGGGAGCACCGGGGAGCTGTTTTTT. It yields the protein CASSEALSGRAGSTGELFF.

CDR3 amino acids: CASSSRDNSLYEQYF. CDR3 nucleotide sequence: TGCGCCAGCAGCTCACGAGACAATTCTCTCTACGAGCAGTACTTC. This chain uses TRBV5-1 with TRBJ2-7; D uncertain. The CDR3 contains 15 residues. V lost 3 bases to trimming and J lost 3 bases, with 16 bases between them. Germline-derived CDR1 and CDR2 are SGHRS and YFSETQ.

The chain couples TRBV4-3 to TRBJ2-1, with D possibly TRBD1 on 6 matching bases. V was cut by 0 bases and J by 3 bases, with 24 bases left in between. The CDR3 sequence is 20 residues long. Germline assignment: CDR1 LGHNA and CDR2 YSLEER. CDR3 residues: CASSQDSQAGATENYNEQFF. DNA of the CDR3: TGCGCCAGCAGCCAAGATAGTCAGGCAGGGGCCACCGAAAACTACAATGAGCAGTTCTTC.

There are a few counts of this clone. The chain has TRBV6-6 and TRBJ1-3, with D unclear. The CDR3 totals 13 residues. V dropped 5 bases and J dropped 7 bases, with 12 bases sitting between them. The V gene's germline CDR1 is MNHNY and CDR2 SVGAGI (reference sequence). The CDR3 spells CASSVTDGNTIYF. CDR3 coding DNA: TGTGCCAGCAGTGTGACTGACGGCAACACCATATATTTT.

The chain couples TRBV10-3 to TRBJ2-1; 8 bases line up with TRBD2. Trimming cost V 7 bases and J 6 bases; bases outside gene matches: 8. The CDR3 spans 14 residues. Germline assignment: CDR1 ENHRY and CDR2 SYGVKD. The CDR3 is CAITPGGGPNEQFF. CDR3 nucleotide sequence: TGTGCCATCACTCCAGGCGGGGGGCCCAATGAGCAGTTCTTC.

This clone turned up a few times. The CDR3 sequence is CASSYGQGGTEAFF. The CDR3, as DNA: TGCGCCAGCAGCTATGGACAGGGCGGCACTGAAGCTTTCTTT. The chain recombines TRBV5-1 with TRBJ1-1; 8 bases line up with TRBD1. Looked up from germline, CDR1 is SGHRS and CDR2 is YFSETQ. The CDR3 consists of 14 residues. With V trimmed by 3 bases and J by 4 bases, 5 bases remained unmatched.

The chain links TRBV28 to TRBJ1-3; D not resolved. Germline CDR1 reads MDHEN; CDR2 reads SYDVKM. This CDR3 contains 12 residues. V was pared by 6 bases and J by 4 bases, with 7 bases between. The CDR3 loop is CASSSGGNTIYF. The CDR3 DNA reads TGTGCCAGCAGCTCGGGGGGAAACACCATATATTTT.

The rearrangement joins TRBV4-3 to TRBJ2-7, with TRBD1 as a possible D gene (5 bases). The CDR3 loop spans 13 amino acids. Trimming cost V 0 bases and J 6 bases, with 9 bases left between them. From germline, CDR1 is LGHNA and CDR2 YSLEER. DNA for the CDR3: TGCGCCAGCAGCCAAGAAGGGGTCTCCGAGCAGTACTTC. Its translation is CASSQEGVSEQYF.

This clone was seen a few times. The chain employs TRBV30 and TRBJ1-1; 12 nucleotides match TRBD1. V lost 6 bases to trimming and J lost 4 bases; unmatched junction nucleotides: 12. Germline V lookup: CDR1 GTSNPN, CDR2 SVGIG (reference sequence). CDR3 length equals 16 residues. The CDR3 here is CACYRDRGRRGTEAFF. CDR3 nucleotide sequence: TGTGCCTGCTACCGGGACAGGGGGCGGCGGGGCACTGAAGCTTTCTTT.

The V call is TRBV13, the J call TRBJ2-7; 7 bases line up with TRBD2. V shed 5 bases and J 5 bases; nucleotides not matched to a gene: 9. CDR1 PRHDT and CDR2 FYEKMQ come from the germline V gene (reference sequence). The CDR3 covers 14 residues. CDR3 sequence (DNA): TGTGCCAGCAGCCCCGACTCCGGGAGGCACGAGCAGTACTTC. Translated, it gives CASSPDSGRHEQYF.

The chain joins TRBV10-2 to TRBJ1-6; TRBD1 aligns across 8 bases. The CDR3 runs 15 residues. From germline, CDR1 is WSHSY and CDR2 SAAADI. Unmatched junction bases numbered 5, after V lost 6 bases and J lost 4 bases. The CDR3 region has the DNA TGCGCCAGCAGCGGGACAGGCGTTTATAATTCACCCCTCCACTTT. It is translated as CASSGTGVYNSPLHF.

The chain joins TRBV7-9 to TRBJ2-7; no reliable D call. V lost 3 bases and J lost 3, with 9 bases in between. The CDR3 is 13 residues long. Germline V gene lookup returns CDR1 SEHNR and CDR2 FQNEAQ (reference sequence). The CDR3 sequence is CASSFDIDYEQYF. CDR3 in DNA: TGTGCCAGCAGCTTCGACATAGACTACGAGCAGTACTTC. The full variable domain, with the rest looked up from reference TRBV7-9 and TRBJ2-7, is DTGVSQNPRHKITKRGQNVTFRCDPISEHNRLYWYRQTLGQGPEFLTYFQNEAQLEKSRLLSDRFSAERPKGSFSTLEIQRTEQGDSAMYLCASSFDIDYEQYFGPGTRLTVT.

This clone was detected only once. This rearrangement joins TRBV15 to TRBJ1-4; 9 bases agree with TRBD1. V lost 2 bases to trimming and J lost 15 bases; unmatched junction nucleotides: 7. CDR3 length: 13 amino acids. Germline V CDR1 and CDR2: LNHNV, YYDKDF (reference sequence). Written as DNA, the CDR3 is TGTGCCACCAGCAGACCCACCGGACAGGGGTTGTTTTTT. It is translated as CATSRPTGQGLFF.

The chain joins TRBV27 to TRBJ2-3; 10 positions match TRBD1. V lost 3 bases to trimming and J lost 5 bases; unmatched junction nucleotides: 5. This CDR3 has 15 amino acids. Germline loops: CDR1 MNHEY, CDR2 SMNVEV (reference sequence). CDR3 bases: TGTGCCAGCAGTTTTGGGACAGGGGTGGTAGATACGCAGTATTTT. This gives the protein CASSFGTGVVDTQYF.

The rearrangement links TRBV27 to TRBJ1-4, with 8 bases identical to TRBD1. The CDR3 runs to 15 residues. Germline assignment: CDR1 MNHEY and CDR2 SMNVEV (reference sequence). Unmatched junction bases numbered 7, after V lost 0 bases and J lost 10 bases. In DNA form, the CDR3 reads TGTGCCAGCAGTTTATCGTGGGGAACAGGGGGAAAACTGTTTTTT. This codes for CASSLSWGTGGKLFF.

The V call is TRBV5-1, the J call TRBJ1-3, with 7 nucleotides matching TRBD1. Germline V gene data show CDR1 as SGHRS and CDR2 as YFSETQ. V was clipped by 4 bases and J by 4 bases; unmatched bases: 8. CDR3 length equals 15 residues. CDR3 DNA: TGCGCCAGCAGCCCCACGGGGACAGCGGGAAACACCATATATTTT. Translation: CASSPTGTAGNTIYF.

The CDR3 DNA is TGTGCCAGCAGTCTCAGGGGGCGGGACACTGAAGCTTTCTTT. Protein: CASSLRGRDTEAFF. This chain connects TRBV2 to TRBJ1-1; 8 nucleotides agree with TRBD1. V was clipped by 5 bases and J by 3 bases; unmatched bases: 5. The germline V gene encodes CDR1 SNHLY and CDR2 FYNNEI. The CDR3 length is 14 residues.